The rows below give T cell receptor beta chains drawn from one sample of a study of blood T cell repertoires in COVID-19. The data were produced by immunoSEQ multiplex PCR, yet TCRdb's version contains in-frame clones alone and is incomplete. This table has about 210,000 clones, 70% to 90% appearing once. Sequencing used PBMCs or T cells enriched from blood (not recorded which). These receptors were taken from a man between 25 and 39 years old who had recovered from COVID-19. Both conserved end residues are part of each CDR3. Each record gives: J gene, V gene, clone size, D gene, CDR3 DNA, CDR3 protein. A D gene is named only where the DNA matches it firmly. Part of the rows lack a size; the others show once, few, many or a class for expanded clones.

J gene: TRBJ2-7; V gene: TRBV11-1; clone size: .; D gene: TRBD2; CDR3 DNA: TGTGCCAGCAGCTTAGAAGGGACTAGAAAAAACGAGCAGTACTTC; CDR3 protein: CASSLEGTRKNEQYF
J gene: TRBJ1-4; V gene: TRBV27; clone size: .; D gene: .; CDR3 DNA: TGTGCCAGCAGCCCGGGTGGTGAAAAACTGTTTTTT; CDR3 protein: CASSPGGEKLFF
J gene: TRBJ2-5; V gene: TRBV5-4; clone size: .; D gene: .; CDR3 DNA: TGTGCCAGCAGCCTGGGGGGGCGGGAGACCCAGTACTTC; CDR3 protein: CASSLGGRETQYF
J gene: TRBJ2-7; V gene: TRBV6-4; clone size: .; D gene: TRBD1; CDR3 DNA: TGTGCCAGCAGTGACCTGGACAGGGCCTACGAGCAGTACTTC; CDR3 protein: CASSDLDRAYEQYF
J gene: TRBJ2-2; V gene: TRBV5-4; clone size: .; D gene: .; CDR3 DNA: TGTGCCAGCAGCCTCGACGCGGCAAACACCGGGGAGCTGTTTTTT; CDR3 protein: CASSLDAANTGELFF
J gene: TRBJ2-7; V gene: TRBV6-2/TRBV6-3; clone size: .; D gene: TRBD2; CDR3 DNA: TGTGCCAGCAGTTACGGACTAGCGGCCTACGAGCAGTACTTC; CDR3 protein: CASSYGLAAYEQYF
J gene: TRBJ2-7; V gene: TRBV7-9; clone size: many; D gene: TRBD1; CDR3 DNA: TGTGCCAGCAGCTTTTCAAGGGGGCAGGGGTCCTACGAGCAGTACTTC; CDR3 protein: CASSFSRGQGSYEQYF
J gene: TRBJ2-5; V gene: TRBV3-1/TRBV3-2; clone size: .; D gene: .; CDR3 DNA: TGTGCCAGCAGCCAACCCCGACTAGGGACCAATTCAGAGACCCAGTACTTC; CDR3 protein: CASSQPRLGTNSETQYF
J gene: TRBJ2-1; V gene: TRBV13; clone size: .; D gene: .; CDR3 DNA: TGTGCCAGCAGCCCCCGGCAGGGGACCGGTGAGCAGTTCTTC; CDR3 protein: CASSPRQGTGEQFF
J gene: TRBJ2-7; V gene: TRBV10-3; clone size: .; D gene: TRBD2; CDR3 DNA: TGTGCCATCAGTGAGTCGCTGACTAGCGGGGGCCGACCCTACGAGCAGTACTTC; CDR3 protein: CAISESLTSGGRPYEQYF
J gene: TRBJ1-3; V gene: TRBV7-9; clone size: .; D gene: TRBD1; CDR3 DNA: TGTGCCAGCAGCACTGACAGGGCTGGAAACACCATATATTTT; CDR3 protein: CASSTDRAGNTIYF
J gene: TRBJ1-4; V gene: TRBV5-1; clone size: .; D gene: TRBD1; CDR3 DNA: TGCGCCAGCAGCTCGACAGGGGGTGGCACTAATGAAAAACTGTTTTTT; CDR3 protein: CASSSTGGGTNEKLFF
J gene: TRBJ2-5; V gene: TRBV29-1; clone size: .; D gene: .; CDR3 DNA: TGCACCTCTTTAGGGGGCGCGGGGGAGACCCAGTACTTC; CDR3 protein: CTSLGGAGETQYF
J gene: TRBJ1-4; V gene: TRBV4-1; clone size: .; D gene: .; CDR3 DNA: TGCGCCAGCAGCCACAATCACTTTAATGAAAAACTGTTTTTT; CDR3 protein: CASSHNHFNEKLFF
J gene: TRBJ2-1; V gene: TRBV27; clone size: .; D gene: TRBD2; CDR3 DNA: TGTGCCAGCACCCCCCAAGGACTAGCGGGAGTTGGTTCCTACAATGAGCAGTTCTTC; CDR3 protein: CASTPQGLAGVGSYNEQFF
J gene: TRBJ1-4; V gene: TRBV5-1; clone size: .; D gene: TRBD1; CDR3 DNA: TGCGCCAGCAGCTTGGCCGGGACAGCAACTAATGAAAAACTGTTTTTT; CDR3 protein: CASSLAGTATNEKLFF
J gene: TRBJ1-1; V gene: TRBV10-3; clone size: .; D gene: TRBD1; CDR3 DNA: TGTGCCATCAAAGACAGGGGCTTGTATGAAGCTTTCTTT; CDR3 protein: CAIKDRGLYEAFF
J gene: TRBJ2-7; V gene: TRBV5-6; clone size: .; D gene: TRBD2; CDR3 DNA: TGTGCCAGCAGTAGGGGTGAGGGGCGGGAGGGTAAGCAGTACTTC; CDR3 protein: CASSRGEGREGKQYF
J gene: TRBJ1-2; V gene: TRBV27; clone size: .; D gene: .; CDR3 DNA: TGTGCCAGCAGGTTACGGGTCGACGGTTTAAAAGTTGGCTACACCTTC; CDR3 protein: CASRLRVDGLKVGYTF
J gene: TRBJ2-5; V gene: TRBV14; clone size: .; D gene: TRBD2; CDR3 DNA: TGTGCCAGCAGCCAAGATTGGCGGGGGTTCCAAGAGACCCAGTACTTC; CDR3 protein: CASSQDWRGFQETQYF
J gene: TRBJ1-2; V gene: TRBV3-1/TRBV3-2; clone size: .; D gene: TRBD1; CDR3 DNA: TGTGCCAGCAGCCAGTTCTTAATTTCGACAGGGGATAGCGGCTACACCTTC; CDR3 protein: CASSQFLISTGDSGYTF
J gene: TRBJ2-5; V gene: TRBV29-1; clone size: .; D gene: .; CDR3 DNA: TGCAGCGTGGAAACACAGGGTAGGGGAGAGACCCAGTACTTC; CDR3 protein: CSVETQGRGETQYF
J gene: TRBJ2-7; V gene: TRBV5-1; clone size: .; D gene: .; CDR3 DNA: TGCGCCAGCAGCTTGGACTGGACAGGAGGGTACGAGCAGTACTTC; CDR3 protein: CASSLDWTGGYEQYF
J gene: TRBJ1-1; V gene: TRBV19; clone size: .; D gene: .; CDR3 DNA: .; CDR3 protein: CASTSGGIMNTEAFF
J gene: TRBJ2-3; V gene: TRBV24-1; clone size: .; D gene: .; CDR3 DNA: TGTGCCACCAGTGATTTAGTGGGCCAGAGAGATACGCAGTATTTT; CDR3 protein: CATSDLVGQRDTQYF